The present entry profiles one TCR beta chain with its context. Its antigen is currently unknown. A much bigger clone sits one base away, suggesting this may be a read error. The donors, aged roughly 6 to 100, were healthy Caucasians from Russia. Per sample, at least 5 micrograms of total RNA were extracted. The record originates from a study of blood T cells in healthy people across ages. Primers used in a second PCR of about 6 to 11 cycles were a sample-barcoded 5' primer and a J-beta primer mix. MiXCR was run by TCRdb on the 5' RACE reads, yielding one entry per CDR3 protein. This table has about 670,000 distinct CDR3 sequences, over 40% appearing once. General study findings and limits: Compared with aged donors, long-lived donors showed fewer expanded clones, suggesting selection. TCR beta diversity per million T cells fell roughly linearly with age.

CDR3 size: 13 residues. Germline V gene sequence: CDR1 MNHEY, CDR2 SMNVEV (reference sequence). This TCR derives from a man aged 80 or over in good health. The rearrangement links TRBV27 to TRBJ2-5; D remains unclear. The sequenced sample consisted of blood. DNA of the CDR3: TGTGCCATCAGTTTATCGACCTTGCAGACCCAGTACTTC. Its translation is CAISLSTLQTQYF.